This T cell receptor (beta chain) was recorded in a study of cytomegalovirus exposure and HLA in healthy donors. Study overall: Both the 120 validation repertoires and the approximately 620 first-cohort repertoires used the same platform, as reported by a later analysis. The study, taken as a whole, reports: Most observed TCR sequences were rare, whereas some public TCRs were detected in many donors. Subsequent analysis revealed that first-cohort TCR clusters tended to co-occur in the 130 or so validation repertoires.

Trimming took 3 bases from V and 0 from J, leaving 13 bases between them. The germline V gene encodes CDR1 SGHNT and CDR2 YYREEE (reference sequence). CDR3 length: 15 residues. Method: immunoSEQ multiplex PCR; TCRdb's copy keeps in-frame clones and lacks some. The sample yields some 150,000 clones, approximately 94% seen once. On this clone: Its target is unknown.

The origin of this receptor is a man between 18 and 35 years old in good health and CMV-seropositive. The rearrangement uses TRBV5-4 and TRBJ2-7; D may be TRBD2 (6 bases). Material: PBMCs. The CDR3 DNA follows: TGTGCCAGCAGCTGGGGGGTGGGGAGCTCCTACGAGCAGTACTTC. Residues: CASSWGVGSSYEQYF.